These 21 T cell receptor beta chains were sequenced from one sample in a study of chemoradiotherapy in HPV16-positive cancers. Repertoires were generated with immunoSEQ multiplex PCR, while TCRdb's copy carries only in-frame clones and drops some. The sample lists 25,000 to 35,000 clones; approximately 88% were seen once. This sample comprised blood, obtained from a patient who underwent chemoradiotherapy. The receptor source for this set is a human donor with HPV-associated anogenital cancer.

A single count supports this clone. V and J are TRBV5-1 and TRBJ2-5; no reliable D call. Germline assignment: CDR1 SGHRS and CDR2 YFSETQ. The CDR3 has 14 residues. V was cut by 1 base and J by 5 bases, with 12 bases left in between. The CDR3: CASSLMWVGETQYF. As DNA, the CDR3 is TGCGCCAGCAGCTTGATGTGGGTCGGGGAGACCCAGTACTTC.

In this sample, this clone turned up once. The chain carries TRBV4-1 and TRBJ2-7, with D possibly being TRBD2 (6 bases). CDR3 size: 15 residues. V was pared by 3 bases and J by 2 bases, with 14 bases between. Per germline, CDR1 MGHRA and CDR2 YSYEKL. The CDR3 DNA sequence: TGCGCCAGCAGCCAGGGCCGGGACTTCGCCTACGAGCAGTACTTC. It encodes CASSQGRDFAYEQYF.

The chain employs TRBV2 and TRBJ2-5; D not certain. V dropped 7 bases and J dropped 2 bases, with 14 bases sitting between them. CDR3 length equals 14 residues. The germline gives CDR1 SNHLY, CDR2 FYNNEI. The chain's CDR3 is CASTLRAGQETQYF. The CDR3 nucleotides read TGTGCCAGCACCTTAAGGGCAGGACAAGAGACCCAGTACTTC.

This clone was picked up one time. The chain uses TRBV6-4 and TRBJ2-2, with D hard to call. Germline lookup yields CDR1 MRHNA and CDR2 SNTAGT. V was clipped by 6 bases and J by 6 bases, with 14 bases between them. The CDR3 covers 14 residues. The CDR3 DNA follows: TGTGCCAGCAGCCCTGGACCCCAACCCGGGGAGCTGTTTTTT. The encoded protein is CASSPGPQPGELFF.

This chain links TRBV5-6 with TRBJ1-5, with D unresolved. V lost 0 bases to trimming and J lost 9 bases, with 7 bases between them. CDR3 length: 12 residues. Germline CDR1 SGHDT, CDR2 YYEEEE. Here the CDR3 DNA reads TGTGCCAGCAGCTTGGCCAGGCGGCCCCAGCATTTT. Protein product: CASSLARRPQHF.

This clone was seen only once. V gene TRBV7-9 combines with J gene TRBJ1-5, with unresolved D. Germline assignment: CDR1 SEHNR and CDR2 FQNEAQ (reference sequence). The CDR3 has 14 amino acids. V lost 3 bases and J 0 bases, leaving 6 bases between the germline ends. The CDR3 sequence is CASSLGPSNQPQHF. The DNA of the CDR3 is TGTGCCAGCAGCTTGGGCCCTAGCAATCAGCCCCAGCATTTT.

The CDR3 loop reads CASSRDRPNRYNSPLHF. CDR3 bases: TGCGCCAGCAGCCGGGACAGGCCTAACCGTTATAATTCACCCCTCCACTTT. The chain combines TRBV4-1 with TRBJ1-6, with 8 nucleotides matching TRBD1. CDR3 size: 17 residues. V lost 4 bases, J lost 4 bases, and 9 bases stayed unmatched. The germline V gene encodes CDR1 MGHRA and CDR2 YSYEKL.

The chain uses TRBV29-1 and TRBJ2-1; D remains unclear. V lost 0 bases, J lost 4 bases, and 7 bases lay in between. Germline V gene data show CDR1 as SQVTM and CDR2 as ANQGSEA. CDR3 length: 13 residues. This CDR3 is CSVEDRQYNEQFF. CDR3 nucleotide sequence: TGCAGCGTTGAAGATAGGCAATACAATGAGCAGTTCTTC.

The chain has TRBV9 and TRBJ1-6; D is possibly TRBD1 (6 bases). The germline V and J ends were trimmed by 4 bases and 8 bases, with 16 bases remaining between them. Germline V lookup: CDR1 SGDLS, CDR2 YYNGEE. The CDR3 spans 15 residues. The CDR3 protein is CASSNSGTRDSPLHF. Written as DNA, the CDR3 is TGTGCCAGCAGCAACTCCGGGACAAGAGATTCACCCCTCCACTTT.

The genes are TRBV19 and TRBJ1-1; 11 nucleotides match TRBD1. With 7 bases clipped from V and 8 bases from J, the junction kept 12 bases outside the gene matches. Germline assignment: CDR1 LNHDA and CDR2 SQIVND (reference sequence). CDR3 size: 15 residues. CDR3 residues: CASNTPGQGVAEAFF. The CDR3 coding sequence is TGTGCCAGTAATACCCCGGGACAGGGGGTGGCGGAAGCTTTCTTT.

V and J are TRBV13 and TRBJ1-2; 7 nucleotides line up with TRBD1. Germline V gives CDR1 PRHDT, CDR2 FYEKMQ (reference sequence). The CDR3 extends over 16 amino acids. After removal of 5 bases from V and 1 base from J, the junction contained 10 bases not matched to a gene. The CDR3 nucleotides read TGTGCCAGCAGCGGAAACTACGGGACAGATAACTATGGCTACACCTTC. This gives the protein CASSGNYGTDNYGYTF.

This chain connects TRBV18 to TRBJ1-5, with D unclear. With 2 bases removed from V and 1 base from J, the gap between germline ends came to 6 bases. CDR1 is KGHSH and CDR2 is LQKENI in the germline V gene. There are 14 residues in the CDR3. As DNA, the CDR3 is TGTGCCAGCTCACCAGAACACAGCAATCAGCCCCAGCATTTT. Translation gives CASSPEHSNQPQHF. Full variable domain (rest looked up from reference TRBV18 and TRBJ1-5): NAGVMQNPRHLVRRRGQEARLRCSPMKGHSHVYWYRQLPEEGLKFMVYLQKENIIDESGMPKERFSAEFPKEGPSILRIQQVVRGDSAAYFCASSPEHSNQPQHFGDGTRLSIL.

The V and J genes are TRBV10-3 and TRBJ2-1, with TRBD1 identical over 12 bases. Trimming removed 5 bases from V and 7 bases from J; junction bases left unmatched: 9. Germline CDR1 and CDR2: ENHRY and SYGVKD. The CDR3 consists of 16 residues. The CDR3 spells CAISTLGTGGSNEQFF. For the CDR3, the DNA is TGTGCCATCAGTACCCTCGGGACAGGGGGCTCTAATGAGCAGTTCTTC.

This clone was seen only once. This chain joins TRBV4-1 and TRBJ1-5; D is possibly TRBD1 (5 bases). The germline CDR1 and CDR2 sequences are MGHRA and YSYEKL. V lost 0 bases, J lost 5 bases, and 11 bases lay in between. This CDR3 has 15 residues. This CDR3 reads CASSQDGARHQPQHF. CDR3 in DNA: TGCGCCAGCAGCCAAGATGGGGCCAGGCATCAGCCCCAGCATTTT.

The rearrangement links TRBV6-5 to TRBJ2-3; D possibly uses TRBD1 or TRBD2 (5 bases each). V was cut by 2 bases and J by 0 bases, with 6 bases left in between. This CDR3 is 14 amino acids long. Germline assignment: CDR1 MNHEY and CDR2 SVGAGI. CDR3 loop: CASSYGGSTDTQYF. As DNA, the CDR3 is TGTGCCAGCAGTTACGGGGGAAGCACAGATACGCAGTATTTT.

The V call is TRBV29-1, the J call TRBJ2-1; 8 nucleotides align to TRBD1. Trimming at V came to 2 bases and at J to 3 bases, leaving 3 bases not matched to a gene. The CDR3 has 14 residues. Germline-derived CDR1 and CDR2 are SQVTM and ANQGSEA. Here the CDR3 reads CSVEQGANYNEQFF. For the CDR3, the DNA is TGCAGCGTTGAACAGGGGGCTAACTACAATGAGCAGTTCTTC.

The DNA for the CDR3 is TGTGCCAGCAGCCAAGGACTAGCGGGGGGCCGGGATACGCAGTATTTT. Protein: CASSQGLAGGRDTQYF. The chain links TRBV4-2 to TRBJ2-3; TRBD2 agrees at 13 bases. J gave up 6 bases and V 1 base, and 4 bases lay outside the gene matches. CDR1 and CDR2 from the germline V gene are LGHNA and YNFKEQ. The CDR3 sequence is 16 residues long.

The CDR3 loop reads CATSSWVDVATNEKLFF. The CDR3 bases are TGTGCCACCAGCAGTTGGGTCGACGTTGCAACTAATGAAAAACTGTTTTTT. V gene TRBV15 combines with J gene TRBJ1-4; D gene uncertain. Between the trimmed V and J ends, which lost 3 bases and 0 bases, there was a span of 14 bases. The CDR3 totals 17 residues. Germline CDR1 LNHNV, CDR2 YYDKDF (reference sequence).

DNA for the CDR3: TGTGCCAGCAGTTCGGGACAGCTTTCCCCAATTTGGGGCTATGGCTACACCTTC. Protein product: CASSSGQLSPIWGYGYTF. The V call is TRBV28, the J call TRBJ1-2; 7 nucleotides match TRBD1. V shed 4 bases, J shed 4 bases, and the junction held 18 bases outside the gene matches. CDR1 and CDR2 from the germline V gene are MDHEN and SYDVKM. The CDR3 extends over 18 amino acids.

This clone was recorded once. J is TRBJ2-5 and V is TRBV29-1; the D is unclear. CDR3 length: 11 residues. The V and J ends lost 2 bases and 4 bases respectively, with 5 bases between them. Germline V gene data show CDR1 as SQVTM and CDR2 as ANQGSEA. CDR3 region: CSVERGETQYF. DNA for the CDR3: TGCAGCGTTGAACGTGGAGAGACCCAGTACTTC.

This chain joins TRBV5-5 and TRBJ2-1; no definite D call. Deletions cut 2 bases from V and 8 bases from J, with 11 bases between. The germline V gene encodes CDR1 SGHKS and CDR2 YYEKEE (reference sequence). The CDR3 is 13 amino acids. In nucleotides, the CDR3 is TGTGCCAGCAGCTTACCCGGGTGGGATGAGCAGTTCTTC. It specifies CASSLPGWDEQFF.